This T cell receptor beta chain was retrieved from a study of T cells in Graves' hyperthyroidism and ophthalmopathy (dated 2019 in TCRdb). As for the study more broadly: Peripheral blood was collected at initial diagnosis, before any treatment. A discovery cohort of fewer than 110 patients, approximately 44 with Graves' ophthalmopathy and about 60 with stable Graves' hyperthyroidism, was used to find distinguishing TCR V-J signatures. An independent validation cohort of around 20 hyperthyroidism patients and about 15 patients who later progressed to ophthalmopathy tested prospective prediction of ophthalmopathy. For training and testing, the approximately 92 patients in the discovery cohort were randomly divided in a 7:3 ratio. The study also compared thyroid tissue and blood T-cell repertoires from five or six Graves' hyperthyroidism patients. After sampling, hyperthyroidism patients received methimazole starting at 30 mg daily, and ophthalmopathy patients received high-dose intravenous methylprednisolone. According to the paper, TCR Vbeta CDR3 sequencing was carried out on approximately 140 peripheral blood samples, which came from over 40 ophthalmopathy, around 75 hyperthyroidism and approximately 17 progressor patients. Study-wide conclusions, independent of this receptor: No statistical method was used to fix the sample size in advance, and group allocation was not hidden from the investigators. In validation, the model predicted progression to ophthalmopathy a median of about 6 months before onset, with roughly 71% sensitivity and roughly 77% specificity. A 13 V-J signature model separated ophthalmopathy from stable hyperthyroidism, with nearly 90% sensitivity and 81.08% specificity in cross-validation and 80%/75% in testing. Most expanded thyroid clonotypes (frequency above 0.001) were also detected in blood, suggesting blood repertoires may reflect thyroid immune responses.

In the ophthalmopathy patients, disease was moderately to severely active, with a Clinical Activity Score of 3 or more, a NOSPECS grade of 4 or more, and a duration of less than 3 months. Any patient with an uncontrolled infection, another autoimmune disease, pregnancy or lactation was excluded. Diagnoses were based on clinical symptoms, serum thyroxine and TRAb, thyroid ultrasound and orbital computed tomography. PBMCs were isolated from more than 8 ml of fresh peripheral blood by Ficoll-Paque density gradient centrifugation. Total RNA was extracted using Trizol reagent, and RNA quality was assessed on an Agilent 2100 Bioanalyzer. The germline V gene specifies MNHNS as CDR1 and SASEGT as CDR2. Relative to germline, V is missing 5 bases and J is missing 0 bases, with 7 bases of the junction outside any gene match. The CDR3, from cysteine to phenylalanine, totals 15 residues. Here the CDR3 DNA is all that survives: 45 bases in frame from base 1.

The TCR beta CDR3 regions were amplified from RNA transcripts. For the first round of RT-PCR on the TCR CDR3, the HTBI primer set was used together with the Qiagen OneStep RT-PCR kit. The libraries were constructed in a second round of multiplex PCR and then size-selected and purified. Libraries were sequenced paired-end with 100 bp reads on an Illumina HiSeq2000. For the original study's pipeline: SOAPnuke was used to process the raw data, removing reads that contained adapters or uncalled bases, had a mean Phred below 15, or lacked an exact match to the constant primer or identifier. COPE v1.2.5 was used to merge the high-quality paired reads, and each unique nucleotide sequence was defined as a clonotype. Clonotypes were aligned to IMGT TRBV, TRBD and TRBJ reference segments using MiTCR v1.1. Only V-J combinations with frequency above 0.0001, covering 99.2% of repertoires, were analysed. A TCS score was defined as the ratio of F50 (clonal expansion) to E x V (chaos), with BLOSUM62-based TCRdist applied between CDR3 peptides within each V-J. Welch's t-statistics and random forest reduced approximately 520 V-J features to roughly 13, which were used in a naive Bayes classifier (R e1071). The public reads were run again by TCRdb, first through fastp at Q25 and then through MiXCR, and only productive beta chains were kept. Every CDR3 protein is listed once, alongside the most common genes and DNA of its rows. TCRdb, not the authors, supplied the V and J calls. This sample is represented by about 380,000 distinct CDR3 sequences; around 20% of them were singletons. The ten top clones hold over 35% of the sample.

With respect to this clonotype: There is no known antigen for this receptor. Base quality data are lacking; no much larger clone is found one base away.

The chain is made from TRBV6-1 and TRBJ2-7, and 7 junctional nucleotides match TRBD2. Sequencing used blood. This sequence was found in a man in his late teens or twenties with Graves' ophthalmopathy. The encoded CDR3 is CASSPPGGLSYEQYF. The bases read TGTGCCAGCAGTCCCCCGGGAGGCCTCTCCTACGAGCAGTACTTC.